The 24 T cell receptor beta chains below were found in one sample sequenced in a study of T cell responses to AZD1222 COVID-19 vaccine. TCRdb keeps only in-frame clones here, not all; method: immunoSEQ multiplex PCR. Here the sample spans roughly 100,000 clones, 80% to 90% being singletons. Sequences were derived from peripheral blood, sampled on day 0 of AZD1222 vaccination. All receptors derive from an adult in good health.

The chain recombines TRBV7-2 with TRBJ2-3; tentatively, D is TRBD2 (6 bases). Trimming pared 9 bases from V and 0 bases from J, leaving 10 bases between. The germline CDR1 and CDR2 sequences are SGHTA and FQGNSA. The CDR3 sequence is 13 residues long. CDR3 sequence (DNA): TGTGCCAGTAGCGGAACTAGCACAGATACGCAGTATTTT. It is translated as CASSGTSTDTQYF.

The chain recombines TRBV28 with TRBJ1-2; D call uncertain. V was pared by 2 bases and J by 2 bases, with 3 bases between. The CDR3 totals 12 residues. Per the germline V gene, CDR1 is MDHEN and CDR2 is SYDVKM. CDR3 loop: CASSLQNYGYTF. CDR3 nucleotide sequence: TGTGCCAGCAGTTTACAAAACTATGGCTACACCTTC.

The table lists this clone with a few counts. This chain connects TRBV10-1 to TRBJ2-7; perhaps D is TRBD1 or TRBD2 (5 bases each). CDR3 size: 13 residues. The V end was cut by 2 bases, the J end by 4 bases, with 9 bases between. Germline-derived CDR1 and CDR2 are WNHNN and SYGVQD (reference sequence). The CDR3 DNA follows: TGCGCCAGCAGTGAGCCTGGGACGTACGAGCAGTACTTC. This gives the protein CASSEPGTYEQYF.

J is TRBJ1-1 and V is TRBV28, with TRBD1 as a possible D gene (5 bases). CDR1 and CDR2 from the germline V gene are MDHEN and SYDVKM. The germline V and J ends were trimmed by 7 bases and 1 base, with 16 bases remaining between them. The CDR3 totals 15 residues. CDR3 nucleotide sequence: TGTGCCAGCACCTCCCCGGGGCAGGGGAACACTGAAGCTTTCTTT. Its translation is CASTSPGQGNTEAFF.

As DNA, the CDR3 is TGTGCCAGCAGCTCGCCCATGAGGTGGCGGGGGGGAACTAGCACAGATACGCAGTATTTT. Translation gives CASSSPMRWRGGTSTDTQYF. The chain employs TRBV27 and TRBJ2-3; 9 bases map to TRBD2. The germline CDR1 and CDR2 sequences are MNHEY and SMNVEV (reference sequence). Germline trimming cut 6 bases from V and 0 bases from J; bases unmatched to any gene: 19. This CDR3 region has 20 residues.

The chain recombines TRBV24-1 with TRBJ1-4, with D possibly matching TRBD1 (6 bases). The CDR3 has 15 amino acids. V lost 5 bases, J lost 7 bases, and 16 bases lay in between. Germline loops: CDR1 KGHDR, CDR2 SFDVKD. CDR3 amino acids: CATSAAGDSGEKLFF. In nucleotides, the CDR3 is TGTGCCACCAGTGCCGCAGGGGATTCGGGTGAAAAACTGTTTTTT.

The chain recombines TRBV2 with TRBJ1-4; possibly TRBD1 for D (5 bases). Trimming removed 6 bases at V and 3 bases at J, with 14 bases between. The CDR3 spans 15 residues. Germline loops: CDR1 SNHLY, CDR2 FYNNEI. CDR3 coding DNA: TGTGCCAGCAGGAGGACATCCGGGGCTAATGAAAAACTGTTTTTT. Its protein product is CASRRTSGANEKLFF.

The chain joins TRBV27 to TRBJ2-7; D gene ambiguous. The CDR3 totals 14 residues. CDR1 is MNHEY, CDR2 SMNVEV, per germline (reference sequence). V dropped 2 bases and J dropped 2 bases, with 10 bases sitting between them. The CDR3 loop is CASSLRPEAYEQYF. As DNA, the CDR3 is TGTGCCAGCAGTTTAAGACCAGAGGCCTACGAGCAGTACTTC.

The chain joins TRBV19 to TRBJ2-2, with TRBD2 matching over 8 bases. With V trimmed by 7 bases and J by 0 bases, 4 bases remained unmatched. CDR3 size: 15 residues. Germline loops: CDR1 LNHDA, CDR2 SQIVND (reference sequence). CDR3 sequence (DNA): TGTGCCAGTAAAGCGGGGGTTGCGAACACCGGGGAGCTGTTTTTT. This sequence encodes CASKAGVANTGELFF.

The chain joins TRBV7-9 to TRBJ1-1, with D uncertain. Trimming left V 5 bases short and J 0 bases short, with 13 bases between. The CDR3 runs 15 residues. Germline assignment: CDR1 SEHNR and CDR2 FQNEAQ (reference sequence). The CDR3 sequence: CASSPGGQMNTEAFF. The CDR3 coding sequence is TGTGCCAGCAGCCCGGGAGGTCAGATGAACACTGAAGCTTTCTTT.

This chain's CDR3 is CASSVGGGGNYEQYF. The CDR3 DNA sequence: TGTGCCAGCAGCGTAGGTGGCGGGGGCAACTACGAGCAGTACTTC. The V and J genes are TRBV9 and TRBJ2-7; D perhaps matches TRBD2 (7 bases). Deletions cut 0 bases from V and 3 bases from J, with 13 bases between. The CDR3 extends over 15 amino acids. Germline-derived CDR1 and CDR2 are SGDLS and YYNGEE.

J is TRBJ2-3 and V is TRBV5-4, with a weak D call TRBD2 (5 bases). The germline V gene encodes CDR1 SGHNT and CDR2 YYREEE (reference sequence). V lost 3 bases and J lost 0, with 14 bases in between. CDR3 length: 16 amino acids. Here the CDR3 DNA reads TGTGCCAGCAGCTATGGAGGTGGCAGTAGCACAGATACGCAGTATTTT. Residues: CASSYGGGSSTDTQYF.

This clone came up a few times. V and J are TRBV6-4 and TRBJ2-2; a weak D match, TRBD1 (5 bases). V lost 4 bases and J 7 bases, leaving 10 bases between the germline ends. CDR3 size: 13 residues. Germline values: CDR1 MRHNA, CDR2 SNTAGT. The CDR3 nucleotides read TGTGCCAGCAGTGGACAGTTCGACGGGGAGCTGTTTTTT. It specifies CASSGQFDGELFF.

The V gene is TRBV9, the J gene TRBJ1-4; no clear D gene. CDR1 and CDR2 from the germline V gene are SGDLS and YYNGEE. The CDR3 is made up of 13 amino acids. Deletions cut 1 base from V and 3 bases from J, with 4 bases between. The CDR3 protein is CASSVWPNEKLFF. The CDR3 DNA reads TGTGCCAGCAGCGTATGGCCTAATGAAAAACTGTTTTTT.

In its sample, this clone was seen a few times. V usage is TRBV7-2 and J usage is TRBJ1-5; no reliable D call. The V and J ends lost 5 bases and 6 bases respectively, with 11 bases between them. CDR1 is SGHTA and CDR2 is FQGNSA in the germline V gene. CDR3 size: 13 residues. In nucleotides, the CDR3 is TGTGCCAGCAGCGCGGACGGGAGTCAGCCCCAGCATTTT. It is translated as CASSADGSQPQHF.

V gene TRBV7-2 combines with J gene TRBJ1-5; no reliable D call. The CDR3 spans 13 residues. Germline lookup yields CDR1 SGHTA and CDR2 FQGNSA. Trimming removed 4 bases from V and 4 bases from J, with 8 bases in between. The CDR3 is CASSWLENQPQHF. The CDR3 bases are TGTGCCAGCAGCTGGCTAGAGAATCAGCCCCAGCATTTT.

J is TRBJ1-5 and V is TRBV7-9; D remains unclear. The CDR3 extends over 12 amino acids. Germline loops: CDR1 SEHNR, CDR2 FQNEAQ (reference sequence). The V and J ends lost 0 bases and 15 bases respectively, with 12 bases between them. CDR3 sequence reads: CASSLAGRSLHF. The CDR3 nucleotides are TGTGCCAGCAGCTTAGCGGGTCGGTCCCTGCATTTT.

The CDR3 DNA reads as TGTGCCACGGGTGGGGGACAGTTCTTGAAGGTTGGCTACACCTTC. It translates to CATGGGQFLKVGYTF. This chain joins TRBV24-1 and TRBJ1-2; TRBD1 aligns across 7 bases. Germline values: CDR1 KGHDR, CDR2 SFDVKD. This CDR3 region has 15 residues. The ends lost 10 bases at V and 7 bases at J; junction bases unmatched: 17.

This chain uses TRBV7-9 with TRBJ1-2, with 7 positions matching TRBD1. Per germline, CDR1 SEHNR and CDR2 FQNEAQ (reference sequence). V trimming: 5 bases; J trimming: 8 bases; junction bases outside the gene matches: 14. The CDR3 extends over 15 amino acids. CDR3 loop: CASSLLDRPTTGYTF. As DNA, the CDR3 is TGTGCCAGCAGCCTACTGGACAGGCCCACGACCGGCTACACCTTC.

The CDR3 sequence: CASTDRVNTEAFF. In DNA form, the CDR3 reads TGTGCCAGTACCGACAGGGTGAACACTGAAGCTTTCTTT. The chain links TRBV19 to TRBJ1-1; 7 bases are a match to TRBD1. The length of the CDR3 is 13 residues. Germline CDR1 and CDR2: LNHDA and SQIVND (reference sequence). J lost 0 bases, V lost 7 bases, and 2 bases had no gene match.

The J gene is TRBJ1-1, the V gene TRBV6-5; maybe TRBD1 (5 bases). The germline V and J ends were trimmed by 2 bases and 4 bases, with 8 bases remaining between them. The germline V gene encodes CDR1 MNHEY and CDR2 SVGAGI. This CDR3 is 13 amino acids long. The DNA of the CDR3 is TGTGCCAGCAGTTACCTGCAGGGCACTGAAGCTTTCTTT. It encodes CASSYLQGTEAFF.

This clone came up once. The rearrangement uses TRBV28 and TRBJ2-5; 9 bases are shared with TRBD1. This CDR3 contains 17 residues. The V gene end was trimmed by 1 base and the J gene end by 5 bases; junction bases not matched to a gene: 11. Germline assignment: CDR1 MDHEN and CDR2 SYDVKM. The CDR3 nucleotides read TGTGCCAGCAGTTTATCCCGGACAGGGGCCCTCGGGGAGACCCAGTACTTC. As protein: CASSLSRTGALGETQYF.

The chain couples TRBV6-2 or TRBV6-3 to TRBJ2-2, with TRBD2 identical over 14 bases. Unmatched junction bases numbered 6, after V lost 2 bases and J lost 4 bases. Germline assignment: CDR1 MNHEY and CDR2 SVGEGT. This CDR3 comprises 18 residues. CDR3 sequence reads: CASSYPGLAGAFTGELFF. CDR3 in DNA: TGTGCCAGCAGTTACCCGGGACTAGCGGGGGCCTTCACCGGGGAGCTGTTTTTT.

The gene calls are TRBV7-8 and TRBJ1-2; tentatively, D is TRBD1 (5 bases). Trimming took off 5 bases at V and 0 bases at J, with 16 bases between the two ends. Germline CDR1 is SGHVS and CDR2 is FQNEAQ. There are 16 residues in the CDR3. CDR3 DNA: TGTGCCAGCAGCCTGGGACCTGCGCAGGCTAACTATGGCTACACCTTC. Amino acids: CASSLGPAQANYGYTF.